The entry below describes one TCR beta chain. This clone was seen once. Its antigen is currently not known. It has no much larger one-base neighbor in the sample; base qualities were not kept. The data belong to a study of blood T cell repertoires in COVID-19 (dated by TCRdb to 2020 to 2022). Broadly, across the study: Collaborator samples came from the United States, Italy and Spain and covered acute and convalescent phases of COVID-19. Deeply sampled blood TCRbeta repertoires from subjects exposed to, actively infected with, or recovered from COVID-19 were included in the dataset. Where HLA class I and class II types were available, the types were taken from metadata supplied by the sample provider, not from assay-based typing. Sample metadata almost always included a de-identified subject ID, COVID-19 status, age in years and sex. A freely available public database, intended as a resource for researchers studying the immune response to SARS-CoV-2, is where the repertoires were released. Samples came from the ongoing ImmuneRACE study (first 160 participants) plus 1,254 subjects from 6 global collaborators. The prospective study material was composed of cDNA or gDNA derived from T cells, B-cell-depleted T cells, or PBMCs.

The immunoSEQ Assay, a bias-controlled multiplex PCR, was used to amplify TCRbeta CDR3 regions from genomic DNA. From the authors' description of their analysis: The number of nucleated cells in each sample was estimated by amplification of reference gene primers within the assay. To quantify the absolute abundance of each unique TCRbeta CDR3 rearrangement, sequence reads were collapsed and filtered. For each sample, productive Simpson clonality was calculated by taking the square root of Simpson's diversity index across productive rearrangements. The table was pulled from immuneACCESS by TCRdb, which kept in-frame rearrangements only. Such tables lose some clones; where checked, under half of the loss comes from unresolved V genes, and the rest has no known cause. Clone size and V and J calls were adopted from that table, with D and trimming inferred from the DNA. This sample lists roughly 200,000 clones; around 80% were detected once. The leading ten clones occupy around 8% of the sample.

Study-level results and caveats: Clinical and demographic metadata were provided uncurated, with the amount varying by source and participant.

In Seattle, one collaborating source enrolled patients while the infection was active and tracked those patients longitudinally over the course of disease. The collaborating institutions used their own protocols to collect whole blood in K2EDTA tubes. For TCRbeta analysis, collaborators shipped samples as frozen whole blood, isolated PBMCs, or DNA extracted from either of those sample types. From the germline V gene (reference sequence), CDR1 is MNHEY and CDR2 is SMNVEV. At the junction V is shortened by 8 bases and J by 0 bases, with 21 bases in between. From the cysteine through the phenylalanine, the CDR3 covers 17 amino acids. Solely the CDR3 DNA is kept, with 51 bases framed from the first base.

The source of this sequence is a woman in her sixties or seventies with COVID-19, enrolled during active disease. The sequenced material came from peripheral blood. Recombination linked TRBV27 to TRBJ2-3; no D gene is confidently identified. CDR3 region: CASAPTDFSPSTDTQYF. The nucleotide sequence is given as TGTGCCAGCGCACCGACCGACTTTTCCCCTAGCACAGATACGCAGTATTTT.